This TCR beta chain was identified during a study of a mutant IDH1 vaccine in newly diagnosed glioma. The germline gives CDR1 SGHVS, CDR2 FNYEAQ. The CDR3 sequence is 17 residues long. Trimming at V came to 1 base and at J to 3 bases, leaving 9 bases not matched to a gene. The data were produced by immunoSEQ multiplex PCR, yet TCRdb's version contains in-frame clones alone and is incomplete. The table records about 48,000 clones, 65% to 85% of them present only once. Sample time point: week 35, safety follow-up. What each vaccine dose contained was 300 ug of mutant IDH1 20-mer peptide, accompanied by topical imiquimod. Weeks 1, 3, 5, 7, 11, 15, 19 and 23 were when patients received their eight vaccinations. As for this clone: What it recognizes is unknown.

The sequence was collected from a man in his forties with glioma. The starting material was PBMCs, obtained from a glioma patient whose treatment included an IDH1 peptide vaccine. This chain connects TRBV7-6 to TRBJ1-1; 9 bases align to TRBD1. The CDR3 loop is CASSLVRGQGPDTEAFF. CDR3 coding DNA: TGTGCCAGCAGCTTAGTACGGGGACAGGGTCCAGACACTGAAGCTTTCTTT.